The present T cell receptor (beta chain) was sequenced within a study of memory CD4+ T cells and cytomegalovirus serostatus. In the source study's methods: After removing out-of-frame reads, around 2.2 million distinct TCRbeta sequences remained. Assay: immunoSEQ multiplex PCR; the TCRdb copy retains only in-frame clones and omits some. V, J and clone size are those of that table, while D and trimming were read from the DNA. The data show some 80,000 clones, roughly 80% seen once. The sort gate was single viable CD3+CD4+CD8-CD45RO+ cells for memory CD4+ T cells. Total CD4+ T cells were enriched by CD4 positive selection. Trimming left V 2 bases short and J 2 bases short, with 9 bases between. Germline assignment: CDR1 KGHSH and CDR2 LQKENI. The CDR3 extends over 14 amino acids.

The TCR originated in an adult in good health and CMV-seronegative. This chain links TRBV18 with TRBJ1-1; D is unresolved. The sample consisted of memory CD4+ T cells from blood. The CDR3: CASSPSPVNTEAFF. The CDR3 DNA sequence: TGTGCCAGCTCACCATCCCCAGTCAACACTGAAGCTTTCTTT.